This is a list of T cell receptor beta chains from one sample in a study of response to subunit inactivated influenza vaccine. TCRdb passed the RT-PCR reads through MiXCR, listing each CDR3 protein once. The sample carries fewer than 700,000 distinct CDR3 sequences, 10% to 15% recorded once. This material consisted of PBMCs from blood, taken 45 days after vaccination. These receptors came from a man in his forties or fifties who received an inactivated influenza vaccine. Each CDR3 is given with its conserved first and last residue. The D gene is left open where the match is weak. Only part of the rows carry a size: once, few, many, or a class if the clone is expanded.

NA,NA,TRBJ2-3,TRBV12-3/TRBV12-4,CASSWGGQSTDTQYF,TGTGCCAGCAGTTGGGGGGGCCAAAGCACAGATACGCAGTATTTT
TRBD1,few,TRBJ1-5,TRBV20-1,CSARDPGTATNQPQHF,TGCAGTGCTAGAGATCCAGGGACAGCCACCAATCAGCCCCAGCATTTT
NA,many,TRBJ2-7,TRBV29-1,CSVEDPEDEQYF,TGCAGCGTTGAAGATCCGGAGGACGAGCAGTACTTC
NA,NA,TRBJ2-5,TRBV2,CASTPQETQYF,TGTGCCAGCACCCCCCAAGAGACCCAGTACTTC
NA,many,TRBJ2-1,TRBV29-1,CSGSRGGEDNEQFF,TGCAGCGGAAGTAGGGGGGGCGAGGACAATGAGCAGTTCTTC
NA,few,TRBJ2-4,TRBV6-1,CASSPPGTGNIQYF,TGTGCCAGCAGTCCCCCCGGCACCGGGAACATTCAGTACTTC
NA,few,TRBJ2-7,TRBV11-2,CASSLEGSWFTSSYEQYF,TGTGCCAGCAGCTTAGAGGGTTCGTGGTTCACGAGCTCCTACGAGCAGTACTTC
NA,NA,TRBJ2-7,TRBV5-1,CASSGGTQTYEQYF,TGCGCCAGCAGCGGCGGGACTCAGACCTACGAGCAGTACTTC
NA,few,TRBJ2-7,TRBV28,CASTSSFYEQYF,TGTGCCAGCACTTCTTCCTTTTACGAGCAGTACTTC
NA,NA,TRBJ2-7,TRBV29-1,CSVYSAGLRNYEQYF,TGCAGCGTCTACTCGGCCGGGCTGAGGAACTACGAGCAGTACTTC
NA,NA,TRBJ2-7,TRBV9,CASSVDARTSYEQYF,TGTGCCAGCAGCGTAGATGCCAGGACCTCCTACGAGCAGTACTTC
NA,NA,TRBJ2-3,TRBV6-1,CASRLDRGGTDTQYF,TGTGCCAGCAGACTGGATCGTGGGGGCACAGATACGCAGTATTTT